The sequence of this T cell receptor (beta chain) was determined in a study of cytomegalovirus exposure and HLA in healthy donors. Whole-study findings and limits: A few of the chains that were CMV-associated were confirmed in vitro to be specific for CMV antigens. According to a subsequent analysis, TCR clusters identified in the first cohort showed a tendency to co-occur across the 120 or so validation repertoires.

Method: immunoSEQ multiplex PCR; TCRdb's copy keeps in-frame clones and lacks some. The sample records 55,000 to 65,000 clones, 95% being singletons. Details on this clone: The target antigen is unknown.

The CDR3 spans 14 residues. The germline CDR1 and CDR2 sequences are MDHEN and SYDVKM. Sample: PBMCs. The genes are TRBV28 and TRBJ1-2; D ambiguous. The sequence came from a woman aged 18-35 years in good health and CMV-seropositive. Written as DNA, the CDR3 is TGTGCTTCTCGAGAGGGATCCGCCAACTATGGCTACACCTTC. Translated: CASREGSANYGYTF.